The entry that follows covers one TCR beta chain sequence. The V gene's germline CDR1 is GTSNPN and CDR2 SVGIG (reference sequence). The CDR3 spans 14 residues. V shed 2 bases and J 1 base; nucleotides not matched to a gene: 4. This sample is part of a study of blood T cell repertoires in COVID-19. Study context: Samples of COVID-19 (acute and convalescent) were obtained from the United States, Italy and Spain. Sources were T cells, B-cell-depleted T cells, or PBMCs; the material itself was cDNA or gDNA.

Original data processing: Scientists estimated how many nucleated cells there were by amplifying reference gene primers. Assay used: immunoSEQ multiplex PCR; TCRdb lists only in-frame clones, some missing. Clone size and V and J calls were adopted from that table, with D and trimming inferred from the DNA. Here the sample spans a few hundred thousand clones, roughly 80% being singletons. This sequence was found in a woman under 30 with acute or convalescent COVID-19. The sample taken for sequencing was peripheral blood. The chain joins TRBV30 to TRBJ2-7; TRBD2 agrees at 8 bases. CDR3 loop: CAWSPLAVSYEQYF. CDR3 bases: TGTGCCTGGAGTCCACTAGCGGTATCCTACGAGCAGTACTTC.